This TCR beta chain was captured by sequencing in a study of molecular identifiers for immune sequencing clone quantification. Trimming cost V 8 bases and J 4 bases, with 14 bases left between them. Germline values: CDR1 SNHLY, CDR2 FYNNEI. CDR3 size: 13 residues. MiXCR, applied by TCRdb to the PCR reads, yields one record per CDR3 protein. Here the sample spans nearly 650,000 distinct CDR3 sequences, 25% being singletons. The source is a human donor in good health. Some libraries in this study had Jurkat cell RNA spiked in. The sample was naive CD8+ T cells from blood, with Jurkat cell RNA spiked in. Subset meaning: FACS-sorted CD8+CD4-CCR7+CD45RA+ naive T cells. This chain connects TRBV2 to TRBJ1-2, with D possibly matching TRBD1 (5 bases). The CDR3 protein is CASLHPGPYGYTF. For the CDR3, the DNA is TGTGCCAGCTTACACCCGGGACCCTATGGCTACACCTTC.